The 24 T cell receptor beta chains in this list originate from one sample, sequenced in a study of identical twins. TCRdb independently ran MiXCR on the 5' RACE reads; one entry per CDR3 protein. The table shows 350,000 to 450,000 distinct CDR3 sequences, with approximately 17% occurring only once. The sequenced sample consisted of naive T cells sorted from blood. These receptors were obtained from a man aged 50-59 years in good health.

The chain links TRBV4-2 to TRBJ2-1; 9 bases agree with TRBD1. J lost 2 bases, V lost 2 bases, and 10 bases had no gene match. The CDR3 totals 18 residues. Germline assignment: CDR1 LGHNA and CDR2 YNFKEQ. CDR3 nucleotides: TGTGCCAGCAGCCAAACCTACAGGGGGCAGGGGCCCTACAATGAGCAGTTCTTC. Protein product: CASSQTYRGQGPYNEQFF.

The CDR3 region is CASSQRDRTTDTQYF. In DNA, the CDR3 is TGCGCCAGCAGCCAGCGGGACAGAACCACAGATACGCAGTATTTT. The V gene is TRBV4-1, the J gene TRBJ2-3, with D perhaps TRBD1 (7 bases). CDR1 MGHRA and CDR2 YSYEKL come from the germline V gene. The V end was cut by 3 bases, the J end by 2 bases, with 12 bases between. The CDR3 totals 15 residues.

This clonotype was detected many times. The chain is built from TRBV12-3 or TRBV12-4 and TRBJ2-1; 9 nucleotides match TRBD1. The CDR3 spans 16 residues. J gave up 5 bases and V 4 bases, and 9 bases lay outside the gene matches. The CDR3 DNA is TGTGCCAGCAGTTCCATGGACAGGGGAATAAACAATGAGCAGTTCTTC. Amino acids: CASSSMDRGINNEQFF.

This clonotype was counted between two and nine times. The V and J genes are TRBV29-1 and TRBJ2-3; D might be TRBD2 (5 bases). The CDR3 is made up of 16 amino acids. Trimming pared 5 bases from V and 0 bases from J, leaving 18 bases between. Germline loops: CDR1 SQVTM, CDR2 ANQGSEA. The CDR3 DNA is TGCAGCGTTTGGGCCCGGGCGGGCCTGAGCACAGATACGCAGTATTTT. Protein: CSVWARAGLSTDTQYF.

This clonotype appeared many times. V gene TRBV20-1 combines with J gene TRBJ2-1; D might be TRBD1 (5 bases). The CDR3 consists of 13 residues. The germline CDR1 and CDR2 sequences are DFQATT and SNEGSKA (reference sequence). V lost 3 bases to trimming and J lost 7 bases, with 13 bases between them. The CDR3 DNA reads as TGCAGTGCTAGTATGGGCAGGGTGAATGAGCAGTTCTTC. This sequence encodes CSASMGRVNEQFF.

V gene TRBV9 combines with J gene TRBJ2-5; D is ambiguous. The CDR3 runs to 12 residues. V was pared by 3 bases and J by 4 bases, with 7 bases between. CDR1 and CDR2 from the germline V gene are SGDLS and YYNGEE. DNA of the CDR3: TGTGCCAGCAGCGGGGCCCGAGAGACCCAGTACTTC. Translating it yields CASSGARETQYF. The full variable domain, its missing parts supplied by reference TRBV9 and TRBJ2-5, is DSGVTQTPKHLITATGQRVTLRCSPRSGDLSVYWYQQSLDQGLQFLIQYYNGEERAKGNILERFSAQQFPDLHSELNLSSLELGDSALYFCASSGARETQYFGPGTRLLVL.

This clonotype appeared a few times. J is TRBJ2-7 and V is TRBV20-1; the D gene is possibly TRBD1 (5 bases). Trimming cost V 1 base and J 2 bases, with 12 bases left between them. CDR3 size: 14 residues. From germline, CDR1 is DFQATT and CDR2 SNEGSKA (reference sequence). The DNA for the CDR3 is TGCAGTGCTAGAGGCCCAAAAGGGGCCTACGAGCAGTACTTC. This translates into CSARGPKGAYEQYF.

This clonotype was seen at least ten times. The chain joins TRBV9 to TRBJ2-1; D gene uncertain. Germline loops: CDR1 SGDLS, CDR2 YYNGEE. The CDR3 has 14 residues. The ends were cut back, 0 bases at V and 7 bases at J, with 11 bases in the middle. The chain's CDR3 is CASSVAGSLNEQFF. DNA of the CDR3: TGTGCCAGCAGCGTAGCTGGCTCCCTGAATGAGCAGTTCTTC. The whole variable domain, remainder taken from reference TRBV9 and TRBJ2-1, is DSGVTQTPKHLITATGQRVTLRCSPRSGDLSVYWYQQSLDQGLQFLIQYYNGEERAKGNILERFSAQQFPDLHSELNLSSLELGDSALYFCASSVAGSLNEQFFGPGTRLTVL.

The V and J genes are TRBV5-1 and TRBJ2-3, with D unclear. Trimming removed 3 bases from V and 4 bases from J, with 6 bases in between. The V gene's germline CDR1 is SGHRS and CDR2 YFSETQ. This CDR3 contains 12 residues. CDR3 protein: CASSSSPDTQYF. The DNA for the CDR3 is TGCGCCAGCAGCTCCAGCCCAGATACGCAGTATTTT. Combining the CDR3 with reference TRBV5-1 and TRBJ2-3 gives the whole variable domain KAGVTQTPRYLIKTRGQQVTLSCSPISGHRSVSWYQQTPGQGLQFLFEYFSETQRNKGNFPGRFSGRQFSNSRSEMNVSTLELGDSALYLCASSSSPDTQYFGPGTRLTVL.

The chain couples TRBV4-2 to TRBJ1-1; 7 positions match TRBD1. J lost 2 bases, V lost 4 bases, and 13 bases had no gene match. The CDR3 has 17 residues. Germline V gives CDR1 LGHNA, CDR2 YNFKEQ. The CDR3 DNA reads TGTGCCAGCAGCCGGGGCATAGACAGGGACCGTAACACTGAAGCTTTCTTT. This translates into CASSRGIDRDRNTEAFF.

CDR3 region: CASIAYRAGELFF. The CDR3 DNA follows: TGTGCCAGCATCGCCTACCGGGCCGGGGAGCTGTTTTTT. V and J are TRBV12-3 or TRBV12-4 and TRBJ2-2, with no clear D. V was clipped by 7 bases and J by 6 bases, with 12 bases between them. CDR3 length equals 13 residues.

The chain has TRBV30 and TRBJ2-3; TRBD1 might be the D (6 bases). Germline V gene data show CDR1 as GTSNPN and CDR2 as SVGIG (reference sequence). Trimming removed 4 bases from V and 2 bases from J, with 16 bases in between. The CDR3 extends over 15 amino acids. In DNA, the CDR3 is TGTGCCTGGAATACAGGCAGGGGATCCACAGATACGCAGTATTTT. Protein: CAWNTGRGSTDTQYF.

This clonotype showed up many times. At one end the junction does not follow the germline gene, possibly because of a read error. This chain links TRBV4-2 with TRBJ2-2, with 11 bases lining up with TRBD2. There are 16 residues in the CDR3. The V gene's germline CDR1 is LGHNA and CDR2 YNFKEQ. This CDR3 is CASSLSGRANSGELFF. The CDR3 DNA sequence: TGTGCCAGCAGCCTTAGCGGGAGGGCTAACAGCGGGGAGCTGTTTTTT.

The V and J genes are TRBV15 and TRBJ2-1; 10 nucleotides match TRBD2. Trimming took 3 bases from V and 4 from J; bases not matched to a gene: 3. CDR1 and CDR2 from the germline V gene are LNHNV and YYDKDF (reference sequence). The CDR3 loop spans 15 amino acids. DNA for the CDR3: TGTGCCACCAGCAGTAGCGGGGGGCCGTACAATGAGCAGTTCTTC. It encodes CATSSSGGPYNEQFF.

This clonotype was seen a handful of times. The chain has TRBV5-1 and TRBJ2-3; D unclear. Trimming stripped 5 bases from V and 6 bases from J, with 7 bases between. This CDR3 is built from 11 residues. CDR1 is SGHRS, CDR2 YFSETQ, per germline. CDR3 in DNA: TGCGCCAGCAGGATCGAGGATACGCAGTATTTT. Translation gives CASRIEDTQYF.

The chain carries TRBV20-1 and TRBJ1-1; 7 bases map to TRBD1. Germline V gene lookup returns CDR1 DFQATT and CDR2 SNEGSKA (reference sequence). The CDR3 contains 12 residues. Trimming cost V 6 bases and J 4 bases; bases outside gene matches: 5. The CDR3 is CSAPTGSTEAFF. In DNA form, the CDR3 reads TGCAGTGCGCCGACAGGGTCCACTGAAGCTTTCTTT.

The rearrangement joins TRBV13 to TRBJ2-3, with 14 bases fitting TRBD2. The V gene end was trimmed by 5 bases and the J gene end by 5 bases; junction bases not matched to a gene: 6. This CDR3 comprises 16 residues. The germline CDR1 and CDR2 sequences are PRHDT and FYEKMQ (reference sequence). The CDR3 coding sequence is TGTGCCAGCAGCCCGACTAGCGGGGGGGCCGAAGATACGCAGTATTTT. This codes for CASSPTSGGAEDTQYF.

At least ten counts were recorded for this clonotype. This sequence joins TRBV7-2 and TRBJ2-3; D is unresolved. The germline CDR1 and CDR2 sequences are SGHTA and FQGNSA. The V end was cut by 3 bases, the J end by 4 bases, with 14 bases between. The CDR3 length is 15 residues. The CDR3 loop is CASSFIRPGADTQYF. The CDR3 DNA reads as TGTGCCAGCAGCTTCATTCGCCCTGGGGCAGATACGCAGTATTTT.

There are a few counts of this clonotype. The chain is built from TRBV5-1 and TRBJ1-4; 10 bases line up with TRBD1. V dropped 4 bases and J dropped 4; count of bases not matched to a gene: 10. The CDR3 contains 17 residues. Germline loops: CDR1 SGHRS, CDR2 YFSETQ. This chain's CDR3 is CASSVGQGKGLNEKLFF. The CDR3, as DNA: TGCGCCAGCAGCGTGGGACAGGGGAAAGGGCTTAATGAAAAACTGTTTTTT.

The chain has TRBV5-1 and TRBJ2-7; weak D call: TRBD1 (6 bases). From germline, CDR1 is SGHRS and CDR2 YFSETQ. This CDR3 is 15 amino acids long. Trimming removed 4 bases at V and 2 bases at J, with 16 bases between. DNA for the CDR3: TGCGCCAGCAGCAAACAGCACAGGGCAGCCTACGAGCAGTACTTC. It codes for CASSKQHRAAYEQYF. The full variable domain, completed using reference TRBV5-1 and TRBJ2-7, is KAGVTQTPRYLIKTRGQQVTLSCSPISGHRSVSWYQQTPGQGLQFLFEYFSETQRNKGNFPGRFSGRQFSNSRSEMNVSTLELGDSALYLCASSKQHRAAYEQYFGPGTRLTVT.

This clonotype appeared many times. This sequence joins TRBV6-1 and TRBJ2-3; D is undetermined. Per germline, CDR1 MNHNS and CDR2 SASEGT. V gave up 6 bases and J gave up 4 bases, with 11 bases separating them. CDR3 length: 13 residues. For the CDR3, the DNA is TGTGCCAGCAGGGCCACGAGCCCAGATACGCAGTATTTT. This sequence encodes CASRATSPDTQYF.

This clonotype was counted only a few times. The V and J genes are TRBV10-3 and TRBJ2-1, with 7 bases identical to TRBD1. V was pared by 0 bases and J by 9 bases, with 5 bases of the junction left unmatched. CDR3 length: 14 residues. Germline V gene lookup returns CDR1 ENHRY and CDR2 SYGVKD. The CDR3 spells CAISESRQGREQFF. Here the CDR3 DNA reads TGTGCCATCAGTGAGTCGAGACAGGGTCGTGAGCAGTTCTTC.

This clonotype has just a few counts. The J gene is TRBJ2-7, the V gene TRBV6-5; D is perhaps TRBD2 (5 bases). V shed 1 base and J shed 4 bases, with 8 bases lying between them. This CDR3 spans 13 amino acids. Germline V gene sequence: CDR1 MNHEY, CDR2 SVGAGI. CDR3 loop: CASSYFPGYEQYF. In nucleotides, the CDR3 is TGTGCCAGCAGTTACTTTCCGGGGTACGAGCAGTACTTC.

This rearrangement joins TRBV13 to TRBJ2-3; 11 bases are a match to TRBD1. The junction had 11 bases not matched to a gene; V was cut back by 5 bases and J by 4 bases. Germline CDR1 is PRHDT and CDR2 is FYEKMQ (reference sequence). The CDR3 is 17 residues long. CDR3 protein: CASSLVWTGGFADTQYF. The CDR3 DNA reads as TGTGCCAGCAGCCTTGTCTGGACAGGGGGCTTTGCAGATACGCAGTATTTT.